This TCR beta chain stems from a study of prognosis after radiotherapy for stage I lung cancer. With two-round multiplex PCR, TCR beta CDR3 sequences were amplified from genomic DNA. The first round of PCR was done with primers that matched each TRBV and TRBJ gene. From the multiplex PCR reads, TCRdb called clonotypes with MiXCR, one entry per CDR3 protein. The sample has approximately 51,000 distinct CDR3 sequences; about 35% are singletons. This clonotype was picked up many times. The antigen remains unidentified. Overall study results and limits: Reportedly, patients with and without metastases differed in TRBV and TRBJ gene usage.

CDR1 MNHNS and CDR2 SASEGT come from the germline V gene. The CDR3 runs 15 residues. Trimming stripped 7 bases from V and 1 base from J, with 17 bases between. The V call is TRBV6-1, the J call TRBJ2-7; the D gene is possibly TRBD2 (5 bases). The sample here was PBMCs, taken before or after stereotactic body radiation therapy (not recorded which). The sequence was obtained from a donor over 45 with non-small cell lung cancer. In nucleotides, the CDR3 is TGTGCCAGCATAAAGGACGCGGGTGCTTCCTACGAGCAGTACTTC. Its protein is CASIKDAGASYEQYF.